This TCR beta chain was sequenced during a study of response to subunit inactivated influenza vaccine. The V gene's germline CDR1 is SNHLY and CDR2 FYNNEI. V lost 7 bases, J lost 4 bases, and 15 bases lay in between. The CDR3 is 14 residues long. From the RT-PCR reads, TCRdb called clonotypes with MiXCR, one entry per CDR3 protein. The sample consists of 600,000 to 850,000 distinct CDR3 sequences, around 15% of them appearing once. General study findings and limits: Authors suggested few new T cells are recruited by each seasonal influenza vaccination.

As for this clonotype: As yet, its antigen is unknown.

This receptor was identified in a man aged 50 to 59 who received an inactivated influenza vaccine. The rearrangement joins TRBV2 to TRBJ2-3; either TRBD1 or TRBD2 may fit D (6 bases each). Sequenced here: PBMCs from blood, sampled less than 15 days before vaccination. The CDR3 sequence is CASNVRGGADTQYF. The CDR3 coding sequence is TGTGCCAGCAATGTCAGGGGCGGGGCAGATACGCAGTATTTT.